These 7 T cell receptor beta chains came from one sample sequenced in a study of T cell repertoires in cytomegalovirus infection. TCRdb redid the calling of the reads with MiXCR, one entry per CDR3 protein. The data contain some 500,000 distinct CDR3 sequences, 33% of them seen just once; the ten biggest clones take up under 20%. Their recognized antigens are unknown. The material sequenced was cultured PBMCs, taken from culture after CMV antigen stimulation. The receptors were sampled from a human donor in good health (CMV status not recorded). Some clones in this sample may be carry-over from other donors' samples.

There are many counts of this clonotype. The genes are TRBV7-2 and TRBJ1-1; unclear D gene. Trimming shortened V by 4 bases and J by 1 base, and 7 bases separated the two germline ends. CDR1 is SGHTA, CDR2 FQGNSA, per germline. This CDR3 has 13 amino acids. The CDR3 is CASSYTRNTEAFF. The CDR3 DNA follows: TGTGCCAGCAGCTATACAAGGAACACTGAAGCTTTCTTT.

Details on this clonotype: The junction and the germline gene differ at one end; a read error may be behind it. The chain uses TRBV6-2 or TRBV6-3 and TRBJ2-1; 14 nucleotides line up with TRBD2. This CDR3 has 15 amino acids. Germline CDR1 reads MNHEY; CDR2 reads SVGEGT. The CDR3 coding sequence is TGTGCCAGCAGAGGGACTAGCGGGAGTTACAAAGAGCAGTTCTTC. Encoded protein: CASRGTSGSYKEQFF.

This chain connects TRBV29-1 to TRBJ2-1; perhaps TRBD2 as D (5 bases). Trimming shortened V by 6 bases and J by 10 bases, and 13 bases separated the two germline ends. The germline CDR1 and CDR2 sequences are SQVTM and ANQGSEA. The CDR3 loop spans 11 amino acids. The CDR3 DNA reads TGCAGCGTCCCGGGTCCGGGGGAGCAGTTCTTC. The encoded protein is CSVPGPGEQFF.

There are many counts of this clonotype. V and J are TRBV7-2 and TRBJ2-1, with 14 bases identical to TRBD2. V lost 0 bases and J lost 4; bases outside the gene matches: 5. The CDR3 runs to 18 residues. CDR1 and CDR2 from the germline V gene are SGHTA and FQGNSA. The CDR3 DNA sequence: TGTGCCAGCAGCTTAGCGGGGACTAGCGGGGGTAAATACAATGAGCAGTTCTTC. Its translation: CASSLAGTSGGKYNEQFF. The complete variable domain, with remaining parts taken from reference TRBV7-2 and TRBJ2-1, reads GAGVSQSPSNKVTEKGKDVELRCDPISGHTALYWYRQSLGQGLEFLIYFQGNSAPDKSGLPSDRFSAERTGGSVSTLTIQRTQQEDSAVYLCASSLAGTSGGKYNEQFFGPGTRLTVL.

The CDR3 protein is CASTLLGTGPYEQYV. Here the CDR3 DNA reads TGTGCCAGCACCCTATTGGGGACAGGCCCCTACGAGCAGTACGTC. The gene calls are TRBV27 and TRBJ2-7; 8 nucleotides align to TRBD1. This CDR3 comprises 15 residues. V lost 7 bases and J lost 2; bases outside the gene matches: 10. The germline V gene has CDR1 MNHEY and CDR2 SMNVEV (reference sequence).

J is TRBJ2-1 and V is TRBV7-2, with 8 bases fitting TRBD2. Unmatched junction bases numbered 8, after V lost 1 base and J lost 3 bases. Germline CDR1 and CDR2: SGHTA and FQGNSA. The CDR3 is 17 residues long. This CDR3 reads CASSLVNSGRGYNEQFF. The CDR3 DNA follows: TGTGCCAGCAGCTTAGTAAACAGCGGGAGAGGCTACAATGAGCAGTTCTTC.

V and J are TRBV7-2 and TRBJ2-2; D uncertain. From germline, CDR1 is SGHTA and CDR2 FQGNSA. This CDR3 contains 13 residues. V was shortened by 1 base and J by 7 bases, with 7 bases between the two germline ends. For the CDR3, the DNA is TGTGCCAGCAGCTTAGAGCCGGGCGGGGAGCTGTTTTTT. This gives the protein CASSLEPGGELFF.